What follows are 20 T cell receptor beta chains derived from one specimen sequenced in a study of metastatic and nonmetastatic thyroid tumors. TCRdb recomputed clones from the PCR reads via MiXCR. In the table there are 20,000 to 25,000 clones, 20% of which are singletons. Not a single patient had been given any form of treatment at any point before undergoing thyroid surgery. The sample was adjacent normal tissue. Receptors originate from a female donor with papillary thyroid cancer or a benign thyroid nodule (not recorded which). Some clones in this sample may be carry-over from other donors' samples.

With regard to this clone: Possible read error: a much larger clone is one base away. The J gene is TRBJ1-5, the V gene TRBV4-1; D remains ambiguous. Germline V gene lookup returns CDR1 MGHRA and CDR2 YSYEKL. This CDR3 comprises 15 residues. The CDR3 region is CASIQDLGSNQPQHF. The CDR3 DNA is TGCGCCAGCATCCAAGACTTGGGTAGCAATCAGCCCCAGCATTTT.

The table lists this clone with many counts. The V gene is TRBV4-1, the J gene TRBJ1-5; D gene ambiguous. The CDR3 consists of 16 residues. V lost 1 base and J lost 5, with 15 bases in between. In germline, CDR1 is MGHRA, CDR2 YSYEKL. CDR3 coding DNA: TGCGCCAGCAGCCAAGGGTCGGGTTCGGGGTATCAGCCCCAGCATTTT. It encodes CASSQGSGSGYQPQHF.

The genes are TRBV20-1 and TRBJ1-1; D not resolved. Trimming pared 0 bases from V and 3 bases from J, leaving 11 bases between. Per germline, CDR1 DFQATT and CDR2 SNEGSKA (reference sequence). This CDR3 has 14 residues. The CDR3 DNA follows: TGCAGTGCTAGAGAGGGCGGGGAGCACACTGAAGCTTTCTTT. Protein: CSAREGGEHTEAFF.

This clone was detected many times. The chain couples TRBV5-1 to TRBJ1-2, with D perhaps TRBD1 (5 bases). Germline CDR1 and CDR2: SGHRS and YFSETQ. Deletions cut 4 bases from V and 5 bases from J, with 21 bases between. The CDR3 covers 16 residues. Written as DNA, the CDR3 is TGCGCCAGCAGCCCCGGGGAGCTCACAGGAACTTATGGCTACACCTTC. Translated, it gives CASSPGELTGTYGYTF.

This clone has a handful of counts. It is unclear where the CDR3 begins or ends on the DNA, so no DNA is shown, and the CDR3 is as TCRdb lists it. The CDR3 sequence is CASILDQNTGELFF. This chain links TRBV6-5 with TRBJ2-2. Per germline, CDR1 MNHEY and CDR2 SVGAGI. Inclusive of both ends, the CDR3 amounts to 14 amino acids.

As for this clone: One end of the junction does not line up with germline, which may come from a read error. The rearrangement uses TRBV2 and TRBJ2-2; D possibly uses TRBD1 or TRBD2 (5 bases each). This CDR3 region has 14 residues. The germline CDR1 and CDR2 sequences are SNHLY and FYNNEI. CDR3 sequence reads: CARSVLGRSREMSF. CDR3 sequence (DNA): TGTGCCAGATCCGTTCTGGGCCGGTCCAGGGAGATGTCTTTT.

This clone occurred a few times. This chain uses TRBV6-1 with TRBJ2-1; 12 nucleotides align to TRBD1. V lost 6 bases to trimming and J lost 12 bases; unmatched junction nucleotides: 12. The CDR3 loop spans 15 amino acids. Looked up from germline, CDR1 is MNHNS and CDR2 is SASEGT. CDR3 in amino acids: CASRQGQGAGPVQFF. The CDR3 DNA reads TGTGCCAGCAGACAGGGACAGGGGGCTGGTCCCGTGCAGTTCTTC.

This chain joins TRBV11-2 and TRBJ2-3; 7 bases map to TRBD2. V lost 5 bases and J lost 2; bases outside the gene matches: 7. From germline, CDR1 is SGHAT and CDR2 FQNNGV. This CDR3 is 15 amino acids long. As DNA, the CDR3 is TGTGCCAGCAGCCCCCAGACTAGCTCCACAGATACGCAGTATTTT. This gives the protein CASSPQTSSTDTQYF. The complete variable domain, with remaining parts taken from reference TRBV11-2 and TRBJ2-3, reads EAGVAQSPRYKIIEKRQSVAFWCNPISGHATLYWYQQILGQGPKLLIQFQNNGVVDDSQLPKDRFSAERLKGVDSTLKIQPAKLEDSAVYLCASSPQTSSTDTQYFGPGTRLTVL.

This clone was counted only a few times. This sequence may be a read error, since a much larger clone differs from it by one base. The genes are TRBV4-2 and TRBJ1-1; no firm D call. The germline gives CDR1 LGHNA, CDR2 YNFKEQ. The CDR3 runs 15 residues. The V end lost 7 bases, the J end lost 3 bases, and 18 bases lay between the germline ends. CDR3 sequence reads: CASTPRRTWDTEAFF. For the CDR3, the DNA is TGTGCCAGCACCCCGCGGAGAACGTGGGACACTGAAGCTTTCTTT.

The sample holds many counts of this clone. CDR3 DNA: TGTGCCTGCCAGCTTCAGGGGCCCGGTCGTATTTTGCATTTT. The encoded protein is CACQLQGPGRILHF. The chain combines TRBV30 with TRBJ1-5, with a weak D call TRBD1 (6 bases). Germline values: CDR1 GTSNPN, CDR2 SVGIG (reference sequence). The CDR3 covers 14 residues. Trimming took 6 bases from V and 15 from J, leaving 27 bases between them.

The rearrangement links TRBV27 to TRBJ2-7; D gene unclear. CDR1 and CDR2 from the germline V gene are MNHEY and SMNVEV (reference sequence). Trimming left V 5 bases short and J 4 bases short, with 21 bases between. The CDR3 length is 16 residues. The CDR3 here is CASSPWGSVSPYEQYF. CDR3 nucleotides: TGTGCCAGCAGTCCGTGGGGAAGCGTGAGTCCGTACGAGCAGTACTTC.

This clone occurred many times. This rearrangement joins TRBV9 to TRBJ2-5; D may be TRBD1 or TRBD2 (6 bases each). The CDR3 extends over 15 amino acids. Trimming removed 2 bases at V and 3 bases at J, with 14 bases between. CDR1 is SGDLS and CDR2 is YYNGEE in the germline V gene. CDR3 coding DNA: TGTGCCAGCAGCGTGATAGGGGGGACGAAAGAGACCCAGTACTTC. As protein: CASSVIGGTKETQYF.

Comment on this clone: An end of the junction does not agree with germline; a read error may underlie this. Additional DNA sequences in this sample encode the identical CDR3. This chain joins TRBV7-2 and TRBJ2-3; no clear D gene. The CDR3 is 14 residues long. CDR1 and CDR2 from the germline V gene are SGHTA and FQGNSA. The CDR3 is CASSLVLGVDTQYF. In DNA form, the CDR3 reads TGTGCAAGCAGCCTAGTTCTGGGTGTAGATACGCAGTATTTT. Full variable domain (remainder filled in from reference TRBV7-2 and TRBJ2-3): GAGVSQSPSNKVTEKGKDVELRCDPISGHTALYWYRQSLGQGLEFLIYFQGNSAPDKSGLPSDRFSAERTGGSVSTLTIQRTQQEDSAVYLCASSLVLGVDTQYFGPGTRLTVL.

In regard to this clone: The junction and the germline gene differ at one end; a read error may be behind it. V gene TRBV5-4 combines with J gene TRBJ2-6; either TRBD1 or TRBD2 may fit D (5 bases each). The CDR3 spans 16 residues. Germline CDR1 reads SGHNT; CDR2 reads YYREEE (reference sequence). CDR3 loop: CASSRAVVSGANVPTF. CDR3 nucleotides: TGTGCCAGCAGCCGGGCGGTGGTTTCCGGGGCCAACGTCCCGACTTTC. Full variable domain (rest looked up from reference TRBV5-4 and TRBJ2-6): ETGVTQSPTHLIKTRGQQVTLRCSSQSGHNTVSWYQQALGQGPQFIFQYYREEENGRGNFPPRFSGLQFPNYSSELNVNALELDDSALYLCASSRAVVSGANVPTFGAGSRLTVL.

Ten or more counts support this clone. The rearrangement uses TRBV5-6 and TRBJ2-5; 11 bases fit TRBD1. Germline assignment: CDR1 SGHDT and CDR2 YYEEEE. The CDR3 loop spans 14 amino acids. V lost 4 bases and J lost 6; bases outside the gene matches: 5. CDR3 region: CASSPGTGGQTQYF. The CDR3 DNA is TGTGCCAGCAGCCCCGGGACAGGGGGACAGACCCAGTACTTC. The full variable domain, its missing parts supplied by reference TRBV5-6 and TRBJ2-5, is DAGVTQSPTHLIKTRGQQVTLRCSPKSGHDTVSWYQQALGQGPQFIFQYYEEEERQRGNFPDRFSGHQFPNYSSELNVNALLLGDSALYLCASSPGTGGQTQYFGPGTRLLVL.

In its sample, this clone was seen many times. V is TRBV9 and J is TRBJ2-1, with 8 bases aligning to TRBD2. Trimming cost V 3 bases and J 5 bases; bases outside gene matches: 10. The germline V gene encodes CDR1 SGDLS and CDR2 YYNGEE. The CDR3 length is 16 residues. Written as DNA, the CDR3 is TGTGCCAGCAGCGAGCCGTCGGGGGGGCGGGACAATGAGCAGTTCTTC. Amino acid sequence: CASSEPSGGRDNEQFF. The variable domain in full, completed from reference TRBV9 and TRBJ2-1, reads DSGVTQTPKHLITATGQRVTLRCSPRSGDLSVYWYQQSLDQGLQFLIQYYNGEERAKGNILERFSAQQFPDLHSELNLSSLELGDSALYFCASSEPSGGRDNEQFFGPGTRLTVL.

This clone is medium-sized by share. The chain links TRBV28 to TRBJ1-1; TRBD1 agrees at 9 bases. The CDR3 extends over 14 amino acids. Losses at the gene ends were 7 bases for V and 0 bases for J; bases not matched to a gene: 3. Germline CDR1 reads MDHEN; CDR2 reads SYDVKM. The CDR3 DNA sequence: TGTGCCAGCAAGGGGACAGGGATGAACACTGAAGCTTTCTTT. It yields the protein CASKGTGMNTEAFF.

Concerning this clone: A junction end diverges from the germline sequence, so it may reflect a read error. The rearrangement joins TRBV28 to TRBJ1-2, with 10 nucleotides matching TRBD1. Per germline, CDR1 MDHEN and CDR2 SYDVKM. The CDR3 length is 15 residues. This chain's CDR3 is CASRGQGPQVNGYSF. The CDR3, as DNA: TGTGCCAGCAGGGGACAGGGGCCCCAAGTGAATGGCTACAGCTTC.

The chain joins TRBV28 to TRBJ2-1; D ambiguous. V gave up 8 bases and J gave up 6 bases, with 11 bases separating them. This CDR3 contains 12 residues. Germline lookup yields CDR1 MDHEN and CDR2 SYDVKM. The CDR3 spells CASSVSGNEQFF. The DNA for the CDR3 is TGTGCCAGCTCGGTGTCGGGCAATGAGCAGTTCTTC.

This clone was counted between two and nine times. This rearrangement joins TRBV6-1 to TRBJ2-3; D is perhaps TRBD1 (5 bases). V gave up 5 bases and J gave up 5 bases, with 14 bases separating them. CDR3 length equals 14 residues. Germline CDR1 MNHNS, CDR2 SASEGT. CDR3: CASSLGVAKDTQYF. For the CDR3, the DNA is TGTGCCAGCAGTCTAGGGGTCGCGAAAGATACGCAGTATTTT.